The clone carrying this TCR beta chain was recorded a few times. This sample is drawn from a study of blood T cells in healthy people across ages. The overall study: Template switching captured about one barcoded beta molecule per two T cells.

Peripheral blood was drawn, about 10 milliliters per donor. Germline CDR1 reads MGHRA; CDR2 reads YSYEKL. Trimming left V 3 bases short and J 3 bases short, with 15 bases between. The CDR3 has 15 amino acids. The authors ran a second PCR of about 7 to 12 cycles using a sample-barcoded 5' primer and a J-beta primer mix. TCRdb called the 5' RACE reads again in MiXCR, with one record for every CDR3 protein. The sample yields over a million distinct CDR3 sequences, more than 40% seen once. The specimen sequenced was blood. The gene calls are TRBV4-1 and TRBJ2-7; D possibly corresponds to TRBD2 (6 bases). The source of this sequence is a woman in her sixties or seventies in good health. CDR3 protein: CASSQERRDGYEQYF. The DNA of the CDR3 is TGCGCCAGCAGCCAGGAGAGGCGGGACGGCTACGAGCAGTACTTC.